The present T cell receptor (beta chain) was sequenced within a study of blood T cell repertoires in COVID-19. For the study at large: In each case, the material was cDNA or gDNA derived from T cells, B-cell-depleted T cells, or PBMCs.

Trimming cost V 6 bases and J 7 bases, with 19 bases left between them. Germline CDR1 MGHDK, CDR2 SYGVNS. This CDR3 contains 14 residues. This clone showed up just once. Authors' processing steps: Amplification of reference gene primers was used by the study to estimate nucleated cell counts. Using immunoSEQ multiplex PCR, the repertoire was profiled, and TCRdb retains in-frame clones only, with some absent. From that table come the V and J calls and clone size; the DNA was used to work out D and trimming. The table lists approximately 70,000 clones, 70% to 90% of them singletons. The sequenced sample consisted of peripheral blood. This TCR derives from a woman between 50 and 59 years old with COVID-19, enrolled during active disease. J is TRBJ2-7 and V is TRBV25-1; D may be TRBD1 (6 bases). For the CDR3, the DNA is TGTGCCAGCAGGGGACCCGGGACAAGGGGAGAGCAGTACTTC. Amino acids: CASRGPGTRGEQYF.